This T cell receptor (beta chain) was sequenced during a study of blood T cells in healthy people across ages. Aged roughly 6 to 90, donors were systemically healthy Caucasians from Russia. Drawn from each donor were approximately 9.5 milliliters of peripheral blood. There are 13 residues in the CDR3. V trimming: 6 bases; J trimming: 13 bases; junction bases outside the gene matches: 13. CDR1 is SEHNR and CDR2 is FQNEAQ in the germline V gene (reference sequence). This clonotype appeared a single time. Through a sample-barcoded 5' primer and a J-beta primer mix, a second PCR was run for 7 to 11 cycles. Every cDNA molecule carried a tag from a template-switch adaptor bearing 12 random nucleotides. Using its own MiXCR run on the 5' RACE reads, TCRdb lists one record per CDR3 protein. The sample holds fewer than 950,000 distinct CDR3 sequences, approximately 55% seen once.

The chain is built from TRBV7-9 and TRBJ2-7; TRBD1 aligns across 9 bases. The sequencing sample was made of blood. This sequence was found in an elderly man in good health. The CDR3 loop reads CASRIGQGRTHYF. The CDR3 DNA follows: TGTGCCAGCAGGATAGGACAGGGGAGGACCCACTACTTC.